These 7 T cell receptor beta chains were sequenced from one sample in a study of response to subunit inactivated influenza vaccine. Via MiXCR, TCRdb re-called the RT-PCR reads, giving one row per CDR3 protein. The sample includes 200,000 to 300,000 distinct CDR3 sequences, approximately 12% of them seen just once. The sequencing here drew on non-naive T cells sorted from PBMCs, taken roughly 2 weeks before vaccination. These receptors originate from a man between 50 and 59 years old who received an inactivated influenza vaccine.

The chain recombines TRBV6-1 with TRBJ2-2; D is undetermined. V lost 11 bases and J lost 0, with 7 bases in between. The CDR3 has 12 residues. The V gene's germline CDR1 is MNHNS and CDR2 SASEGT. The DNA of the CDR3 is TGTGCCGGGAACGCGAACACCGGGGAGCTGTTTTTT. It specifies CAGNANTGELFF.

This clonotype was recorded a few times. The chain uses TRBV11-2 and TRBJ1-1; D gene ambiguous. Between the trimmed V and J ends, which lost 0 bases and 4 bases, there was a span of 15 bases. CDR1 and CDR2 from the germline V gene are SGHAT and FQNNGV. The CDR3 runs to 16 residues. Written as DNA, the CDR3 is TGTGCCAGCAGCTTAGAATTTGGCCGAAAGAGCACTGAAGCTTTCTTT. Amino acids: CASSLEFGRKSTEAFF.

This chain connects TRBV7-6 to TRBJ2-5; a possible D gene is TRBD1 (5 bases). This CDR3 is built from 14 residues. Per germline, CDR1 SGHVS and CDR2 FNYEAQ. V gave up 3 bases and J gave up 5 bases, with 13 bases separating them. The CDR3 spells CASSFQGSRETQYF. CDR3 coding DNA: TGTGCCAGCAGCTTCCAGGGTTCCCGGGAGACCCAGTACTTC.

The V and J genes are TRBV12-3 or TRBV12-4 and TRBJ2-7; 8 bases line up with TRBD1. V lost 7 bases and J lost 3; bases outside the gene matches: 8. This CDR3 spans 14 amino acids. CDR3 DNA sequence: TGTGCCAGCAATCCGGGACAGGAGATCTACGAGCAGTACTTC. Its translation: CASNPGQEIYEQYF.

The sample holds many counts of this clonotype. The CDR3 here is CASSLVGGSTDTQYF. The CDR3 bases are TGTGCCAGCAGCTTAGTGGGAGGGTCCACAGATACGCAGTATTTT. The V gene is TRBV7-2, the J gene TRBJ2-3, with 7 bases matching TRBD2. Germline assignment: CDR1 SGHTA and CDR2 FQGNSA. J lost 2 bases, V lost 1 base, and 3 bases had no gene match. This CDR3 is 15 amino acids long.

This clonotype appeared many times. The gene calls are TRBV7-2 and TRBJ2-7; tentative D call: TRBD1 (5 bases). V was pared by 2 bases and J by 0 bases, with 11 bases between. Per the germline V gene, CDR1 is SGHTA and CDR2 is FQGNSA. This CDR3 is built from 15 residues. The CDR3 here is CASSLLLGASYEQYF. The DNA of the CDR3 is TGTGCCAGCAGCTTACTCCTAGGGGCCTCCTACGAGCAGTACTTC.

This clonotype was detected many times. The chain is built from TRBV27 and TRBJ2-7, with 9 bases lining up with TRBD2. The trim removed 3 bases at V and 2 bases at J, leaving 2 bases unmatched. There are 14 residues in the CDR3. CDR1 and CDR2 (germline): MNHEY, SMNVEV (reference sequence). CDR3 bases: TGTGCCAGCAGTTTCGGCGGGAGGGCCTACGAGCAGTACTTC. Translation: CASSFGGRAYEQYF.